A single sample gave rise to the 14 T cell receptor beta chains below, sequenced in a study of regulatory T cells in long-lasting Graves disease. Time point denoted: persistent/refractory GD, antithyroid drugs over 5 years with positive TRAb. There was RNA extracted from PBMCs, and the TCR library was made from it. With iRepertoire HTBI primers and Arm-PCR of CDR3 regions, TCR beta libraries were built. MiXCR, run by TCRdb on the multiplex PCR reads, gives a single entry per CDR3 protein. The data hold around 340,000 distinct CDR3 sequences, with roughly a fifth observed a single time. The starting material was peripheral blood mononuclear cells (PBMCs), obtained when the disease was refractory, from a patient treated with antithyroid drugs. Receptors originate from a female donor with Graves disease.

This clonotype was seen a single time. The gene calls are TRBV9 and TRBJ2-3, with a weak D call TRBD2 (6 bases). Germline lookup yields CDR1 SGDLS and CDR2 YYNGEE. The CDR3 is made up of 14 amino acids. V dropped 4 bases and J dropped 2 bases, with 11 bases sitting between them. CDR3 residues: CASSPGGSTDTQYF. In DNA form, the CDR3 reads TGTGCCAGCAGCCCCGGGGGTTCCACAGATACGCAGTATTTT.

Turning to this clonotype: A much larger clone differs by one base, so this may be a read error. The V gene is TRBV30, the J gene TRBJ2-7; D call uncertain. The germline V gene encodes CDR1 GTSNPN and CDR2 SVGIG (reference sequence). The CDR3 loop spans 13 amino acids. Here the CDR3 DNA reads TGTGCCCGGAGTCGAGTGGCGGTCTACGAGCAGTACTTC. It encodes CARSRVAVYEQYF. Looking up the rest from reference TRBV30 and TRBJ2-7 gives the full variable domain: SQTIHQWPATLVQPVGSPLSLECTVEGTSNPNLYWYRQAAGRGLQLLFYSVGIGQISSEVPQNLSASRPQDRQFILSSKKLLLSDSGFYLCARSRVAVYEQYFGPGTRLTVT.

Worth noting for this clonotype: A single base separates this from a much larger clone, so it may be a read error. The V call is TRBV27, the J call TRBJ1-1; a possible D gene is TRBD1 (5 bases). Germline-derived CDR1 and CDR2 are MNHEY and SMNVEV (reference sequence). The V end lost 5 bases, the J end lost 4 bases, and 14 bases lay between the germline ends. The CDR3 has 14 amino acids. The CDR3 loop is CASSPRGGSTEAFF. CDR3 nucleotides: TGTGCCAGCAGTCCGCGGGGGGGTAGCACTGAAGCTTTCTTT.

V gene TRBV4-1 combines with J gene TRBJ2-5; D perhaps matches TRBD1 (5 bases). The V and J ends lost 2 bases and 4 bases respectively, with 17 bases between them. Germline lookup yields CDR1 MGHRA and CDR2 YSYEKL. The CDR3 covers 16 residues. CDR3 nucleotides: TGCGCCAGCAGCCAACGTTCCGGCAGGGATGGAGAGACCCAGTACTTC. This translates into CASSQRSGRDGETQYF.

At least ten counts were recorded for this clonotype. The V call is TRBV11-2, the J call TRBJ1-1; TRBD1 might be the D (5 bases). In germline, CDR1 is SGHAT, CDR2 FQNNGV. Trimming left V 2 bases short and J 4 bases short, with 11 bases between. This CDR3 comprises 14 residues. The CDR3 is CASSLRGLSTEAFF. In DNA form, the CDR3 reads TGTGCCAGCAGCTTACGGGGACTCAGCACTGAAGCTTTCTTT. Full variable domain (rest looked up from reference TRBV11-2 and TRBJ1-1): EAGVAQSPRYKIIEKRQSVAFWCNPISGHATLYWYQQILGQGPKLLIQFQNNGVVDDSQLPKDRFSAERLKGVDSTLKIQPAKLEDSAVYLCASSLRGLSTEAFFGQGTRLTVV.

The V and J genes are TRBV6-2 or TRBV6-3 and TRBJ2-7; D unresolved. Germline-derived CDR1 and CDR2 are MNHEY and SVGEGT. Trimming shortened V by 8 bases and J by 5 bases, and 19 bases separated the two germline ends. CDR3 length: 14 amino acids. CDR3 region: CASEFVLASDEQYF. The DNA for the CDR3 is TGTGCCAGCGAGTTTGTGTTAGCTTCGGACGAGCAGTACTTC.

This clonotype has just a few counts. One end of the junction does not line up with germline, which may come from a read error. The chain is built from TRBV20-1 and TRBJ2-2; weak D call: TRBD2 (5 bases). The CDR3 has 15 residues. CDR1 is DFQATT, CDR2 SNEGSKA, per germline (reference sequence). The CDR3 DNA is TGCAGTGCTAGAGGCGCGCCGGGGAACACCGGGGAGCTGTTCTTT. Its protein is CSARGAPGNTGELFF.

This clonotype was seen ten or more times. The rearrangement links TRBV2 to TRBJ1-5; no firm D call. Germline lookup yields CDR1 SNHLY and CDR2 FYNNEI. Trimming left V 4 bases short and J 5 bases short, with 9 bases between. This CDR3 contains 13 residues. The CDR3 DNA follows: TGTGCCAGCAGTGCGAAACGCGATCAGCCCCAGCATTTT. It specifies CASSAKRDQPQHF.

V usage is TRBV6-5 and J usage is TRBJ2-1, with TRBD2 matching 8 bases. CDR1 is MNHEY, CDR2 SVGAGI, per germline. V was clipped by 2 bases and J by 1 base; unmatched bases: 1. The CDR3 extends over 15 amino acids. CDR3 sequence: CASSYIAGSYNEQFF. CDR3 nucleotides: TGTGCCAGCAGTTACATAGCGGGGTCCTACAATGAGCAGTTCTTC.

This clonotype was counted only a few times. The V and J genes are TRBV19 and TRBJ1-5; D is undetermined. The CDR3 sequence is 17 residues long. V dropped 5 bases and J dropped 1 base, with 18 bases sitting between them. CDR1 is LNHDA and CDR2 is SQIVND in the germline V gene (reference sequence). The CDR3 sequence is CASSLSRIHKSNQPQHF. The DNA of the CDR3 is TGTGCCAGTAGTTTGAGCAGGATCCATAAGAGCAATCAGCCCCAGCATTTT.

The gene calls are TRBV20-1 and TRBJ2-7, with 9 bases fitting TRBD2. Germline values: CDR1 DFQATT, CDR2 SNEGSKA (reference sequence). V dropped 5 bases and J dropped 2; count of bases not matched to a gene: 13. This CDR3 contains 16 residues. The CDR3 bases are TGCAGTGCTCCCGATTTGACTAGCGGATTAACCTACGAGCAGTACTTC. Translating gives CSAPDLTSGLTYEQYF.

The gene calls are TRBV29-1 and TRBJ1-4, with D perhaps matching TRBD1 (5 bases). The ends were cut back, 4 bases at V and 3 bases at J, with 12 bases in the middle. CDR1 and CDR2 from the germline V gene are SQVTM and ANQGSEA. This CDR3 region has 14 residues. CDR3 bases: TGCAGCGTTGCTTTGGGGACGGCTAATGAAAAACTGTTTTTT. Its protein is CSVALGTANEKLFF.

A word on this clonotype: Sequence at one end of the junction differs from germline and may be a read error. This chain links TRBV5-6 with TRBJ1-6, with TRBD1 as a possible D gene (5 bases). Germline-derived CDR1 and CDR2 are SGHDT and YYEEEE. The CDR3 is 18 amino acids. The CDR3 spells CASSNRLKPGTINSPLHF. The CDR3 DNA reads TGTGCCAGCAGCAACAGACTTAAACCCGGGACGATAAATTCTCCCCTCCACTTT.

The chain couples TRBV5-6 to TRBJ1-1; TRBD1 aligns across 7 bases. Germline values: CDR1 SGHDT, CDR2 YYEEEE. This CDR3 spans 16 amino acids. V lost 2 bases to trimming and J lost 6 bases; unmatched junction nucleotides: 13. CDR3 sequence (DNA): TGTGCCAGCAGCTTTTGGACAGGCCATCTCAGCCCTGAAGCTTTCTTT. Protein product: CASSFWTGHLSPEAFF.